This T cell receptor beta chain was observed in a study of CD8 T cells in Susac syndrome. Study-wide context: At blood draw, Susac syndrome patients were therapy-naive, on corticosteroids, or on intravenous immunoglobulin alone.

Diagnostic criteria defined recently for definite or probable disease were met by the Susac syndrome patients. This CDR3 comprises 14 residues. Germline lookup yields CDR1 MNHEY and CDR2 SMNVEV (reference sequence). Trimming took 3 bases from V and 0 from J, leaving 6 bases between them. The authors reverse transcribed roughly 0.5 to 1 ug RNA with random hexamers. Using its own MiXCR run on the immunoSEQ multiplex PCR reads, TCRdb lists one record per CDR3 protein. The sample consists of approximately 160,000 distinct CDR3 sequences, about 96% of them appearing once. In its sample, this clonotype was seen a few times.

The J gene is TRBJ1-5, the V gene TRBV27, with D perhaps matching TRBD1 (5 bases). Sequencing was carried out using CD4+ T cells from PBMCs. This TCR was recovered from a human donor with Susac syndrome. In nucleotides, the CDR3 is TGTGCCAGCAGTTTGGGACTTAGCAATCAGCCCCAGCATTTT. Translating gives CASSLGLSNQPQHF.